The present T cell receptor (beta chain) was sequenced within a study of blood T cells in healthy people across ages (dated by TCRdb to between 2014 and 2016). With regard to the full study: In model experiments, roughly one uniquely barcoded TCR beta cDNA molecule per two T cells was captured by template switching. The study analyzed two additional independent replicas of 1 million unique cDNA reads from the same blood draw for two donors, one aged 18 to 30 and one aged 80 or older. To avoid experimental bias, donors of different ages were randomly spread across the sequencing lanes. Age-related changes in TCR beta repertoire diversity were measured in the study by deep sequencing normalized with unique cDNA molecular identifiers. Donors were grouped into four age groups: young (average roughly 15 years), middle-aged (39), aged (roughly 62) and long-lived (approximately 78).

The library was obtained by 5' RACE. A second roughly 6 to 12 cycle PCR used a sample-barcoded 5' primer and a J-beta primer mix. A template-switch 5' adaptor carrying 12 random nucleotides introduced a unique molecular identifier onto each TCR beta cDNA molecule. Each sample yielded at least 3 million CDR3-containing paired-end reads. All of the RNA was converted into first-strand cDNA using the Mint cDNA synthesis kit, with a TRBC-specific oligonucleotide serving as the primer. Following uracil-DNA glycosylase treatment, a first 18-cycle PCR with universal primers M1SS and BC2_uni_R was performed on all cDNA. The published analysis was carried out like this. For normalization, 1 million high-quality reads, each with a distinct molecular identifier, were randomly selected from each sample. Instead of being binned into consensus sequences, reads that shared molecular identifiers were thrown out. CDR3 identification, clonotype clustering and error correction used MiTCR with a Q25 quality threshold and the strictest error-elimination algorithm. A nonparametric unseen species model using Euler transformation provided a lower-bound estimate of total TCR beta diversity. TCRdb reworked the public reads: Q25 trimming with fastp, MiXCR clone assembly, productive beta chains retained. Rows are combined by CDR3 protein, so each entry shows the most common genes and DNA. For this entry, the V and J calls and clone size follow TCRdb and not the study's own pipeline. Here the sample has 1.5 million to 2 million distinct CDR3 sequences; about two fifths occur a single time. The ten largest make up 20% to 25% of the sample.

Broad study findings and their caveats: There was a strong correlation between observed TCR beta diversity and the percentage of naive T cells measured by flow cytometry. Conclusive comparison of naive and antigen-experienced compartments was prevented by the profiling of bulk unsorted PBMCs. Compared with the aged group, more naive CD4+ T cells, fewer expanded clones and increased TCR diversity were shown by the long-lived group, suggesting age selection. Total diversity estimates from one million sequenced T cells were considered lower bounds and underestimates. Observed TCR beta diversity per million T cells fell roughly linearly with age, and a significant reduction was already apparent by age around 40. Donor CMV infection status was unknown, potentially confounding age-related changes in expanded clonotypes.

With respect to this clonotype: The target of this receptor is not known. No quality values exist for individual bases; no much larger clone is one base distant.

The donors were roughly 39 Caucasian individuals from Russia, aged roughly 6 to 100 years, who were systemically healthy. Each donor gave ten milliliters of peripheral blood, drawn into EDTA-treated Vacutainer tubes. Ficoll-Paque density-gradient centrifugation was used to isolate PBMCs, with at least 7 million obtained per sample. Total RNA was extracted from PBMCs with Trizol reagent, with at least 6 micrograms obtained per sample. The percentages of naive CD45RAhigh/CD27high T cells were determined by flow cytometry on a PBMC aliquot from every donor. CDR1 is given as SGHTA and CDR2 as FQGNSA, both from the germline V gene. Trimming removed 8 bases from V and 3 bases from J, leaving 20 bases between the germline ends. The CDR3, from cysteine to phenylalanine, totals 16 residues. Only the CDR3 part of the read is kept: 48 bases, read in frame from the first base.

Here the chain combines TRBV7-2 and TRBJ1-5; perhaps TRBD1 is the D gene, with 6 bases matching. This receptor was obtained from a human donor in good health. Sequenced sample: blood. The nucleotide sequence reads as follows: TGTGCCAGCGGATCAGGGGCAGGGCTCGTCAATCAGCCCCAGCATTTT. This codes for CASGSGAGLVNQPQHF. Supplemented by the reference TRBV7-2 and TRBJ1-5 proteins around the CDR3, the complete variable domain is GAGVSQSPSNKVTEKGKDVELRCDPISGHTALYWYRQSLGQGLEFLIYFQGNSAPDKSGLPSDRFSAERTGGSVSTLTIQRTQQEDSAVYLCASGSGAGLVNQPQHFGDGTRLSIL.